This T cell receptor beta chain was sequenced in a study of blood T cell repertoires in COVID-19. Study-level background: Acute-phase and convalescent COVID-19 samples originated in the United States, Italy and Spain. T cells, B-cell-depleted T cells, or PBMCs provided the cDNA or gDNA that served as material.

Original data processing: Reference gene primer amplification gave estimated nucleated cell counts. Assay used: immunoSEQ multiplex PCR; TCRdb lists only in-frame clones, some missing. The DNA was the basis for D and trimming; V, J and clone size are from that table. The data contain about 210,000 clones, about three quarters of them singletons. Trimming shortened V by 2 bases and J by 4 bases, and 9 bases separated the two germline ends. From germline, CDR1 is SGHNT and CDR2 YYREEE (reference sequence). The CDR3 sequence is 13 residues long. This clonotype was obtained from a woman in her sixties or seventies with acute or convalescent COVID-19. The sample consisted of peripheral blood. V gene TRBV5-4 combines with J gene TRBJ1-1; D ambiguous. The CDR3: CASSFPQSTEAFF. The CDR3 nucleotides are TGTGCCAGCAGCTTCCCACAATCCACTGAAGCTTTCTTT.